One sample yielded the 6 T cell receptor beta chains listed below, sequenced in a study of CD8+ T cells in alopecia areata. After pooling, cutaneous lymph node cells were sorted with CD4, CD8alpha, NKG2D, NKG2ACE and other markers. Investigators isolated RNA and reverse transcribed it into cDNA to act as the sequencing template. Here immunoSEQ multiplex PCR was the method, and the copy in TCRdb shows in-frame clones only, minus some. This sample has under 350,000 clones, each found more than once. The sample was CD4+ T cells sorted from a lymph node. The receptors here all came from a C3H/HeJ mouse with alopecia areata. This strain has MHC haplotype H2-k.

This clone has ten or more counts. Germline and genes here are mouse. The CDR3 end lies 4 residues beyond the end of the read and is filled in from the germline J gene. V is TRBV13-1 and J is TRBJ2-7; 8 bases fit TRBD1. CDR1 and CDR2 from the germline V gene are NSHNY and SYGAGN. There are 13 residues in the CDR3. The CDR3: CASRAGQVYEQYF. CDR3 bases read: TGTGCCAGCAGGGCGGGACAGGTATAT.

This clone was counted between two and nine times. Genes and germline are mouse. The missing CDR3 end, 4 residues past where the read stops, is filled in from the germline J gene. J is TRBJ1-2 and V is TRBV13-2, with 10 bases matching TRBD1. The V gene end was trimmed by 3 bases and the J gene end by 1 base; junction bases not matched to a gene: 6. This CDR3 is built from 16 residues. In germline, CDR1 is NNHNN, CDR2 SYGAGS (reference sequence). The CDR3 protein is CASGGLRDRGNSDYTF. The sequenced part of the CDR3 DNA is TGTGCCAGCGGTGGCCTCCGGGACAGGGGAAACTCC.

In its sample, this clone was seen many times. Mouse names are used for the genes. The read gets to within 4 residues of the CDR3 end, and the germline J gene fills in the rest. The V call is TRBV13-3, the J call TRBJ2-2; TRBD1 matches at 7 bases. Germline CDR1 NNHDY, CDR2 SYVADS. CDR3 length: 13 amino acids. V was pared by 5 bases and J by 4 bases, with 2 bases of the junction left unmatched. Here the CDR3 reads CASRAGGTGQLYF. The CDR3 DNA, read in part, is TGTGCCAGCAGGGCAGGGGGCACCGGG.

This clone was picked up a small number of times. All gene names here are mouse names. The CDR3 end falls 4 residues outside the read, so it is completed with the germline J gene. The chain uses TRBV13-3 and TRBJ2-3; 11 bases fit TRBD2. This CDR3 region has 15 residues. The junction had 1 base not matched to a gene; V was cut back by 1 base and J by 3 bases. Germline CDR1 and CDR2: NNHDY and SYVADS. This CDR3 is CASSDHWGGAETLYF. Incomplete CDR3 DNA: TGTGCCAGCAGTGATCACTGGGGGGGCGCAGAA.

As regards this clone: Gene labels here are mouse ones. The CDR3 goes on 4 residues after the read ends, and that part is filled in from the germline J gene. The chain joins TRBV19 to TRBJ1-2; 9 nucleotides line up with TRBD1. V shed 4 bases and J 3 bases; nucleotides not matched to a gene: 4. The CDR3 contains 14 residues. Germline V lookup: CDR1 FNHDT, CDR2 SITEND (reference sequence). Incomplete CDR3 DNA: TGTGCCAGCAGTCTACAGGGGGCTTACTCC. Translation: CASSLQGAYS. The CDR3 in full is CASSLQGAYSDYTF.

A remark on this clone: The genes are named according to mouse. The sample holds other DNA sequences that translate to the same CDR3. CDR3 residues: CASSPRQGDTEVFF. The covered CDR3 bases are TGTGCCAGCAGCCCCCGACAGGGGGACACA. The chain joins TRBV5 to TRBJ1-1; 9 positions match TRBD1. The read finishes 4 residues shy of the CDR3 end, and the germline J gene is used to complete it. The V gene end was trimmed by 4 bases and the J gene end by 3 bases; junction bases not matched to a gene: 3. This CDR3 has 14 residues. CDR1 LGHNA and CDR2 YNLKQL come from the germline V gene (reference sequence).